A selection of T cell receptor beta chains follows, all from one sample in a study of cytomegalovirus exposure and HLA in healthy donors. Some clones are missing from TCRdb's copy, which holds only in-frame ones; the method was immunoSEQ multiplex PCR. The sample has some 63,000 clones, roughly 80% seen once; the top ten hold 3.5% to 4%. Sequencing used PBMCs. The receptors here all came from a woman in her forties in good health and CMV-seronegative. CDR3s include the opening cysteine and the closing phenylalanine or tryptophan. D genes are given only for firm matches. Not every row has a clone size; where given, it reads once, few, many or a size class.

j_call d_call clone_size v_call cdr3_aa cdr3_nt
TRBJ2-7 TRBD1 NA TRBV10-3 CAISGTGLTYEQYF TGTGCCATCAGCGGGACAGGGCTCACCTACGAGCAGTACTTC
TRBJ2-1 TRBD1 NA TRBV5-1 CASSLAWTGGSNEQFF TGCGCCAGCAGCTTGGCGTGGACAGGGGGCTCTAATGAGCAGTTCTTC
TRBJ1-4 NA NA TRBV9 CASSGGGATNEKLFF TGTGCCAGCAGCGGAGGGGGGGCAACTAATGAAAAACTGTTTTTT
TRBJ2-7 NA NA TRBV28 CASSFQGTYEQYF TGTGCCAGCAGTTTCCAGGGAACTTACGAGCAGTACTTC
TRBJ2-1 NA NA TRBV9 CASSVDSPGGEQFF TGTGCCAGCAGCGTAGATTCCCCCGGGGGTGAGCAGTTCTTC
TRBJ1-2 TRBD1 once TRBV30 CAWSGQGGGYTF TGTGCCTGGAGTGGACAGGGAGGTGGCTACACCTTC
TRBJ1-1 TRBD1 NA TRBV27 CASTRTGPTTEAFF TGTGCCAGCACCCGGACAGGGCCCACCACTGAAGCTTTCTTT
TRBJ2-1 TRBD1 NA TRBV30 CAWSGSTGQLYNEQFF TGTGCCTGGAGTGGATCGACGGGACAGCTCTACAATGAGCAGTTCTTC
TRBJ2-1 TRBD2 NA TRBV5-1 CASSLGASGSNEQFF TGCGCCAGCAGCTTGGGGGCTAGCGGGAGCAATGAGCAGTTCTTC
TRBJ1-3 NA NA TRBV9 CASSVGGGSGNTIYF TGTGCCAGCAGCGTGGGGGGAGGCTCTGGAAACACCATATATTTT
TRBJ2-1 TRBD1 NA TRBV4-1 CASSQVRQGGLNEQFF TGCGCCAGCAGCCAAGTGCGACAGGGTGGACTCAATGAGCAGTTCTTC
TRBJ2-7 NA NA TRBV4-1 CASSLTREGYEQYF TGCGCCAGCAGCCTTACTAGAGAAGGCTACGAGCAGTACTTC
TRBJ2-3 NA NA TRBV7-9 CSSSFRDTQYF TGTTCCAGCAGCTTTCGGGATACGCAGTATTTT
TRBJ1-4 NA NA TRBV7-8 CASSLGHVGTAFF TGTGCCAGCAGCTTAGGCCACGTGGGCACCGCGTTTTTT
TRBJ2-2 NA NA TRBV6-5 CASSYRRLSELFF TGTGCCAGCAGTTACAGGAGGTTGTCGGAGCTGTTTTTT
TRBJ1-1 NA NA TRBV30 CAWSVGRTVSTEAFF TGTGCCTGGAGTGTTGGCAGGACAGTGAGCACTGAAGCTTTCTTT